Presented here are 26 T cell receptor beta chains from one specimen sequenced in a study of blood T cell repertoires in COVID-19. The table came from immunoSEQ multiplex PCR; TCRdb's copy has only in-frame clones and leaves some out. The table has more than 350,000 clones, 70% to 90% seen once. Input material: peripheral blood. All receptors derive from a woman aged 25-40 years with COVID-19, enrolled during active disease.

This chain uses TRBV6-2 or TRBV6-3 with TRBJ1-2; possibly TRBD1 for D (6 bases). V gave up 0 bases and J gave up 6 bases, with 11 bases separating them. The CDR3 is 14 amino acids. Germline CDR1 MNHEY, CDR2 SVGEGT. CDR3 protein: CASSYSWGQDGYTF. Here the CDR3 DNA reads TGTGCCAGCAGTTACTCATGGGGGCAGGATGGCTACACCTTC.

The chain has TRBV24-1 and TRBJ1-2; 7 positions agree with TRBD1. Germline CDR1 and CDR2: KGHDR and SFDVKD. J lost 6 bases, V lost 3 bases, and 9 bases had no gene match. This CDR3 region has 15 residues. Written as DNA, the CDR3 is TGTGCCACCAGTGATCCATCCGGGACAGATGATGGCTACACCTTC. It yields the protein CATSDPSGTDDGYTF.

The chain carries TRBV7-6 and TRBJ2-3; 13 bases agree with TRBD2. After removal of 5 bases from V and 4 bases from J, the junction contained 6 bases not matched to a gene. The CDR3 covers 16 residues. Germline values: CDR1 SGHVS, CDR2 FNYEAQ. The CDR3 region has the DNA TGTGCCAGCAGCCCAGGACTAGCGGGAGTCGCAGATACGCAGTATTTT. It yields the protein CASSPGLAGVADTQYF.

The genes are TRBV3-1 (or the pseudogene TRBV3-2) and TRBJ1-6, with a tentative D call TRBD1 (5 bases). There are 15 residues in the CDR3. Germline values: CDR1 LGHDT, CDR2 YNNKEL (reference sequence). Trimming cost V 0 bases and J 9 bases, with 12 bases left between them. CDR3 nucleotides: TGTGCCAGCAGCCAAGATTATGCGACAGTTTCACCCCTCCACTTT. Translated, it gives CASSQDYATVSPLHF.

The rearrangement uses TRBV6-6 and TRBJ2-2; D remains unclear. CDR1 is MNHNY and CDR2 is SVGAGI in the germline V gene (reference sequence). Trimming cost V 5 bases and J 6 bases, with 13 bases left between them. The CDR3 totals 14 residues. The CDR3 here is CASSATSVPGELFF. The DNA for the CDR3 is TGTGCCAGCAGTGCCACCTCGGTTCCCGGGGAGCTGTTTTTT.

The CDR3 coding sequence is TGTGCCAGCTCACCAGATTTAGGGGGCCGGGAGACCCAGTACTTC. Translation gives CASSPDLGGRETQYF. This sequence joins TRBV18 and TRBJ2-5, with 7 positions matching TRBD1. The CDR3 is 15 residues long. Trimming cost V 2 bases and J 5 bases; bases outside gene matches: 8. Germline V gives CDR1 KGHSH, CDR2 LQKENI.

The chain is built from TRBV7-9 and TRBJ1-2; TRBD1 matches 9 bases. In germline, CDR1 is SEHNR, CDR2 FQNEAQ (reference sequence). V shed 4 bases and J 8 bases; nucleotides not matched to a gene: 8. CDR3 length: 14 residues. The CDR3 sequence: CASSYRDRVGGYTF. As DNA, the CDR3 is TGTGCCAGCAGCTACCGGGACAGGGTGGGCGGCTACACCTTC.

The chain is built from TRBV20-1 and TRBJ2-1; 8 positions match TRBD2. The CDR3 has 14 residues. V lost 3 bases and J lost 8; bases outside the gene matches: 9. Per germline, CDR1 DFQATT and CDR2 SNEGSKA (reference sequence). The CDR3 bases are TGCAGTGCTAGTAAGCGGGAGAGGTTCCATGAGCAGTTCTTC. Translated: CSASKRERFHEQFF.

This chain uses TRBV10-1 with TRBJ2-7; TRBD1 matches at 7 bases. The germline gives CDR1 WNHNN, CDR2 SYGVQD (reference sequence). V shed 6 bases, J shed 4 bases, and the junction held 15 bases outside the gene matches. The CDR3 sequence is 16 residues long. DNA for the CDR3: TGCGCCAGCAGCCCCCAAGGTGGACAGGTCGGATACGAGCAGTACTTC. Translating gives CASSPQGGQVGYEQYF.

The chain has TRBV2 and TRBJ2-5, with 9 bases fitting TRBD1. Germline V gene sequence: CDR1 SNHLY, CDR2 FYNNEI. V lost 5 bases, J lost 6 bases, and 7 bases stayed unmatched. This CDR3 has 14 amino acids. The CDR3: CASSPQGAWKTQYF. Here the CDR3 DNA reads TGTGCCAGCAGTCCACAGGGGGCCTGGAAGACCCAGTACTTC.

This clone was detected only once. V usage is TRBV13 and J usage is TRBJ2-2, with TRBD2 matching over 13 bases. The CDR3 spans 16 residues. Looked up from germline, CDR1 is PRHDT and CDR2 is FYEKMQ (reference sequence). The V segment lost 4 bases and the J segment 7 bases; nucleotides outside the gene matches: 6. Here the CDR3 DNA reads TGTGCCAGCAGCTCCGGACTAGCGGGAGTGGGCGGGGAGCTGTTTTTT. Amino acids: CASSSGLAGVGGELFF.

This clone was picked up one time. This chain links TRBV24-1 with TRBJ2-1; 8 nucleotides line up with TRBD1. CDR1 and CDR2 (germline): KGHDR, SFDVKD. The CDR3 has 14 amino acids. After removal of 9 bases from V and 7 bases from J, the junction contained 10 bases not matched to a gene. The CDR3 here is CATGRIGQGNEQFF. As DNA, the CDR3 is TGTGCCACCGGGAGGATCGGACAGGGTAATGAGCAGTTCTTC.

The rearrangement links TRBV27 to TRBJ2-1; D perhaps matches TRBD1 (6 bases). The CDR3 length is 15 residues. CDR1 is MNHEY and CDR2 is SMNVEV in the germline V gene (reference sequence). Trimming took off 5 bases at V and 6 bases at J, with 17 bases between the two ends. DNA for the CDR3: TGTGCCAGCAGTCCCAGCCTAGGCAGGGGCAATGAGCAGTTCTTC. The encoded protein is CASSPSLGRGNEQFF.

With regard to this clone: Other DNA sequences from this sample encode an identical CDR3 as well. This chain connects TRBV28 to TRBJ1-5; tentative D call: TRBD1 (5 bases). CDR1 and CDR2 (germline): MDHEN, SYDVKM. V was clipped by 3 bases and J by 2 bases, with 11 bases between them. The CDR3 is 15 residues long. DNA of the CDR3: TGTGCCAGCAGTTTCCTCACAGGCGGCAATCAGCCCCAGCATTTT. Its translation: CASSFLTGGNQPQHF.

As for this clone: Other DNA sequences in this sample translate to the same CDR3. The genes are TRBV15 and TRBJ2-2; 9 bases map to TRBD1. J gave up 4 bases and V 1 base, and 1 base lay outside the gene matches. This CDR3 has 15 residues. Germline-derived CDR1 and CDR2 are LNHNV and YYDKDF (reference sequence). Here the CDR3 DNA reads TGTGCCACCAGCAGAGGACAGGGGGGCACCGGGGAGCTGTTTTTT. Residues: CATSRGQGGTGELFF.

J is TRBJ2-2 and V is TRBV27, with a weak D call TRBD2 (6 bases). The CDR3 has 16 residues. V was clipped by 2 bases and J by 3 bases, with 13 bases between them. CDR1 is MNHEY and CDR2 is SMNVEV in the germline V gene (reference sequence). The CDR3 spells CASSLRTNVHTGELFF. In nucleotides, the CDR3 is TGTGCCAGCAGTTTACGGACTAACGTACACACCGGGGAGCTGTTTTTT.

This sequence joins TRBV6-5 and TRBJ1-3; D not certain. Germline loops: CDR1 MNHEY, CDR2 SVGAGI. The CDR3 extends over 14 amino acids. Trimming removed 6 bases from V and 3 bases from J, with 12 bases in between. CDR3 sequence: CASSWQDDGNTIYF. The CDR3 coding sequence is TGTGCCAGCAGCTGGCAAGATGATGGAAACACCATATATTTT.

CDR3 DNA: TGTGCCTGGAGTCTGGCGGGGTGGGGGTCTAATTCACCCCTCCACTTT. Translated: CAWSLAGWGSNSPLHF. V usage is TRBV30 and J usage is TRBJ1-6; D might be TRBD1 (5 bases). CDR3 length: 16 residues. Germline CDR1 GTSNPN, CDR2 SVGIG (reference sequence). Trimming took 2 bases from V and 6 from J, leaving 17 bases between them.

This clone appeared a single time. CDR3 amino acids: CAISDTQGNYGYTF. As DNA, the CDR3 is TGTGCCATCAGTGACACACAGGGGAACTATGGCTACACCTTC. V is TRBV10-3 and J is TRBJ1-2; 7 bases map to TRBD1. In germline, CDR1 is ENHRY, CDR2 SYGVKD. V shed 3 bases and J 2 bases; nucleotides not matched to a gene: 3. The CDR3 is 14 residues long.

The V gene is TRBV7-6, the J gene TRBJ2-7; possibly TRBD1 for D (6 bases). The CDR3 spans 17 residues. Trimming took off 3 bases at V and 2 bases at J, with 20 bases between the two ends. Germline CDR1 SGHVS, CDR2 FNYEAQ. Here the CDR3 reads CASSFRHTGTLAYEQYF. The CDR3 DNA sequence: TGTGCCAGCAGCTTCCGCCACACAGGGACCCTTGCCTACGAGCAGTACTTC.

The CDR3 loop reads CASSPGPGNNSPLHF. The CDR3 DNA sequence: TGTGCCAGCAGTCCCGGCCCCGGGAATAATTCACCCCTCCACTTT. This rearrangement joins TRBV6-5 to TRBJ1-6; no firm D call. This CDR3 comprises 15 residues. The ends were cut back, 5 bases at V and 5 bases at J, with 13 bases in the middle. CDR1 and CDR2 (germline): MNHEY, SVGAGI.

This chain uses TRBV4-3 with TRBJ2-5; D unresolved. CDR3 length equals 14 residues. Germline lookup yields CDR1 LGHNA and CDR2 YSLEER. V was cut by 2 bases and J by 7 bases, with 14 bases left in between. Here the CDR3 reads CASSQWAPLGTQYF. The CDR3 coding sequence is TGCGCCAGCAGCCAATGGGCACCCCTGGGGACCCAGTACTTC.

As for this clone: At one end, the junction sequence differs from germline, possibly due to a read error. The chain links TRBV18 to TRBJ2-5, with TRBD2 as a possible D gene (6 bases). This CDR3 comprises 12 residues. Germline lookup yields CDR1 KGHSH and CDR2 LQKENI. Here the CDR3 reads CASSPLREAENF. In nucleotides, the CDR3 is TGTGCCAGCTCACCACTAAGGGAGGCCGAGAACTTC.

CDR3 DNA: TGTGCCAGCAGCCTAACAGGTTCCTTGTCCAATGAGCAGTTCTTC. Residues: CASSLTGSLSNEQFF. The V and J genes are TRBV14 and TRBJ2-1; D is possibly TRBD1 (5 bases). V lost 4 bases and J lost 6, with 16 bases in between. Germline CDR1 reads SGHDN; CDR2 reads FVKESK. The CDR3 consists of 15 residues.

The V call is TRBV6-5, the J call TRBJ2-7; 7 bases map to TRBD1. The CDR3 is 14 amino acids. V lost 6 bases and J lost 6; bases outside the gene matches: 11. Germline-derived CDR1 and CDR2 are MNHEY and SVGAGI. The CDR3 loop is CASRQNRGVGEQYV. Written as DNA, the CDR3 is TGTGCCAGCAGACAGAACAGGGGCGTGGGCGAGCAGTACGTC.

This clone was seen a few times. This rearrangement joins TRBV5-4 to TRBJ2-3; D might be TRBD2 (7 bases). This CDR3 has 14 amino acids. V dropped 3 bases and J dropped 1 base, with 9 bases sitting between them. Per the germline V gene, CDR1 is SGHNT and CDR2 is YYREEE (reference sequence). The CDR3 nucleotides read TGTGCCAGCAGCTCCGGGGGGCGCACAGATACGCAGTATTTT. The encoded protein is CASSSGGRTDTQYF.